The 8 T cell receptor beta chains below come from one sample, sequenced in a study of OX40 agonist ivuxolimab in advanced cancers. Data came from immunoSEQ multiplex PCR; TCRdb stores just in-frame clones and leaves some out. The profile covers 95,000 to 100,000 clones, with 70% to 85% appearing a single time and 5.8% taken by the ten largest. The sample in question was CD4+ or CD8+ T cells sorted from blood, obtained in a trial of the OX40 agonist ivuxolimab. The source is an adult with an advanced solid tumor such as melanoma, head and neck, liver or kidney cancer.

The rearrangement uses TRBV30 and TRBJ2-7; 13 bases are shared with TRBD2. The CDR3 contains 17 residues. The germline CDR1 and CDR2 sequences are GTSNPN and SVGIG (reference sequence). V shed 4 bases and J 4 bases; nucleotides not matched to a gene: 13. The CDR3 sequence: CAWIDRILAGGPYEQYF. In DNA, the CDR3 is TGTGCCTGGATTGATCGCATACTAGCGGGAGGGCCTTACGAGCAGTACTTC. The full variable domain, rest sourced from reference TRBV30 and TRBJ2-7, is SQTIHQWPATLVQPVGSPLSLECTVEGTSNPNLYWYRQAAGRGLQLLFYSVGIGQISSEVPQNLSASRPQDRQFILSSKKLLLSDSGFYLCAWIDRILAGGPYEQYFGPGTRLTVT.

The gene calls are TRBV5-1 and TRBJ2-3; no clear D gene. V was cut by 0 bases and J by 5 bases, with 4 bases left in between. The CDR3 is 12 residues long. Germline V gene data show CDR1 as SGHRS and CDR2 as YFSETQ. CDR3 bases: TGCGCCAGCAGCTTGGGGCTAGATACGCAGTATTTT. Encoded protein: CASSLGLDTQYF.

CDR3 loop: CAIDREANYGYTF. The CDR3, as DNA: TGTGCCATCGACAGGGAAGCTAACTATGGCTACACCTTC. This chain joins TRBV10-3 and TRBJ1-2, with 7 bases aligning to TRBD1. This CDR3 has 13 residues. Germline lookup yields CDR1 ENHRY and CDR2 SYGVKD. V lost 8 bases to trimming and J lost 0 bases; unmatched junction nucleotides: 3.

The rearrangement joins TRBV2 to TRBJ1-5, with 7 bases that match TRBD1. Looked up from germline, CDR1 is SNHLY and CDR2 is FYNNEI. The J segment lost 0 bases and the V segment lost 7 bases, leaving 6 bases of the junction unmatched. This CDR3 is built from 15 residues. CDR3 sequence: CASTGDRDSNQPQHF. The CDR3 DNA reads TGTGCCAGCACCGGGGACAGAGATAGCAATCAGCCCCAGCATTTT.

The chain links TRBV2 to TRBJ2-3, with 13 bases lining up with TRBD2. Germline values: CDR1 SNHLY, CDR2 FYNNEI. This CDR3 comprises 17 residues. V shed 2 bases and J 5 bases; nucleotides not matched to a gene: 7. The CDR3 nucleotides are TGTGCCAGCAGTGAAAGGACTAGCGGGGGTAAGGGAGATACGCAGTATTTT. Protein: CASSERTSGGKGDTQYF.

This clone has only one observation. Additional DNA sequences in this sample encode the identical CDR3. This chain joins TRBV19 and TRBJ2-2, with 7 nucleotides matching TRBD2. Germline V gene sequence: CDR1 LNHDA, CDR2 SQIVND (reference sequence). This CDR3 spans 13 amino acids. Trimming cost V 8 bases and J 4 bases; bases outside gene matches: 4. CDR3: CASDSGATGELFF. The CDR3 DNA reads as TGTGCCAGTGACAGCGGGGCCACCGGGGAGCTGTTTTTT.

The rearrangement joins TRBV6-5 to TRBJ2-7; the D call may be TRBD1 or TRBD2 (5 bases each). The CDR3 has 15 amino acids. CDR1 and CDR2 from the germline V gene are MNHEY and SVGAGI. Trimming removed 2 bases from V and 2 bases from J, with 13 bases in between. The DNA for the CDR3 is TGTGCCAGCAGTTACGGTAGCGACAGCCCCTACGAGCAGTACTTC. Its protein is CASSYGSDSPYEQYF.

This clone was seen a single time. The J gene is TRBJ1-1, the V gene TRBV18; 7 bases line up with TRBD1. The CDR3 has 14 residues. Trimming took 4 bases from V and 1 from J; bases not matched to a gene: 3. Germline lookup yields CDR1 KGHSH and CDR2 LQKENI. In nucleotides, the CDR3 is TGTGCCAGCTCACAAAGGGGGCAGAACACTGAAGCTTTCTTT. This gives the protein CASSQRGQNTEAFF.